A single sample gave rise to the 30 T cell receptor beta chains below, sequenced in a study of cytomegalovirus exposure and HLA in healthy donors. The study ran its PCR with 60 Vbeta and 13 Jbeta primers. The table came from immunoSEQ multiplex PCR; TCRdb's copy has only in-frame clones and leaves some out. The data hold 190,000 or so clones, with about 80% observed a single time. Material: PBMCs. The receptors stem from a woman between 45 and 60 years old in good health and CMV-seropositive.

The table lists this clone with a few counts. This chain uses TRBV10-3 with TRBJ1-4, with TRBD1 matching over 9 bases. Germline trimming cut 4 bases from V and 8 bases from J; bases unmatched to any gene: 5. The CDR3 sequence is 14 residues long. Germline V gene data show CDR1 as ENHRY and CDR2 as SYGVKD. This CDR3 is CAISARQGEEKLFF. The CDR3 DNA reads TGTGCCATCAGTGCGAGACAGGGGGAGGAAAAACTGTTTTTT.

The chain links TRBV4-2 to TRBJ2-3, with a tentative D call TRBD2 (6 bases). The CDR3 has 16 amino acids. Germline V gene sequence: CDR1 LGHNA, CDR2 YNFKEQ. Trimming shortened V by 3 bases and J by 4 bases, and 17 bases separated the two germline ends. The CDR3 sequence is CASSQPRDWLPDTQYF. The CDR3 DNA reads as TGTGCCAGCAGCCAGCCAAGGGACTGGCTGCCAGATACGCAGTATTTT.

The chain carries TRBV11-1 and TRBJ2-2; 8 positions match TRBD2. J was trimmed by 7 bases and V by 3 bases; bases with no gene match: 10. From germline, CDR1 is SGHAT and CDR2 FQDESV (reference sequence). The CDR3 consists of 16 residues. The CDR3, as DNA: TGTGCCAGCAGCTTCGCGGTTGCGGGGGGTTACGGGGAGCTGTTTTTT. Translating gives CASSFAVAGGYGELFF.

This chain uses TRBV6-1 with TRBJ2-7; TRBD1 matches at 7 bases. CDR1 MNHNS and CDR2 SASEGT come from the germline V gene. Germline trimming cut 6 bases from V and 1 base from J; bases unmatched to any gene: 3. The CDR3 extends over 13 amino acids. The CDR3 protein is CASSDRASYEQYF. CDR3 in DNA: TGTGCCAGCAGCGACAGGGCGTCCTACGAGCAGTACTTC.

The chain joins TRBV7-2 to TRBJ1-2; no reliable D call. CDR1 and CDR2 from the germline V gene are SGHTA and FQGNSA. V was clipped by 7 bases and J by 2 bases, with 8 bases between them. The CDR3 contains 12 residues. CDR3 nucleotide sequence: TGTGCCAGCAAGGCCGGGAACTATGGCTACACCTTC. The encoded protein is CASKAGNYGYTF. Drawing the rest from reference TRBV7-2 and TRBJ1-2, the complete variable domain is GAGVSQSPSNKVTEKGKDVELRCDPISGHTALYWYRQSLGQGLEFLIYFQGNSAPDKSGLPSDRFSAERTGGSVSTLTIQRTQQEDSAVYLCASKAGNYGYTFGSGTRLTVV.

The V call is TRBV11-2, the J call TRBJ1-2, with 7 bases matching TRBD1. The trim removed 5 bases at V and 7 bases at J, leaving 16 bases unmatched. Germline CDR1 is SGHAT and CDR2 is FQNNGV. The CDR3 is made up of 16 amino acids. The CDR3 region is CASSPQMTGKMGGYTF. The CDR3 region has the DNA TGTGCCAGCAGCCCACAGATGACAGGGAAGATGGGTGGCTACACCTTC.

CDR3 region: CASSNRDRGNTF. CDR3 sequence (DNA): TGTGCCAGCAGTAACCGGGACAGGGGGAACACCTTC. The rearrangement uses TRBV6-6 and TRBJ1-2; 11 nucleotides match TRBD1. V lost 5 bases, J lost 12 bases, and 5 bases stayed unmatched. CDR1 is MNHNY, CDR2 SVGAGI, per germline (reference sequence). This CDR3 is 12 amino acids long.

The chain has TRBV2 and TRBJ1-6; D not resolved. Trimming stripped 6 bases from V and 7 bases from J, with 10 bases between. The CDR3 is made up of 13 amino acids. The germline V gene has CDR1 SNHLY and CDR2 FYNNEI. CDR3 sequence reads: CASSVEWNSPLHF. The CDR3 DNA reads TGTGCCAGCAGCGTCGAGTGGAATTCACCCCTCCACTTT. Variable domain in full (rest from reference TRBV2 and TRBJ1-6): EPEVTQTPSHQVTQMGQEVILRCVPISNHLYFYWYRQILGQKVEFLVSFYNNEISEKSEIFDDQFSVERPDGSNFTLKIRSTKLEDSAMYFCASSVEWNSPLHFGNGTRLTVT.

The J gene is TRBJ2-5, the V gene TRBV30; D might be TRBD1 (6 bases). Trimming took 7 bases from V and 6 from J, leaving 15 bases between them. Germline loops: CDR1 GTSNPN, CDR2 SVGIG (reference sequence). The CDR3 is made up of 12 amino acids. Here the CDR3 reads CASEDSRKTQYF. Written as DNA, the CDR3 is TGTGCCTCCGAGGACAGTAGAAAGACCCAGTACTTC.

This clone was detected once. The gene calls are TRBV7-2 and TRBJ2-3; D is perhaps TRBD2 (5 bases). The germline V and J ends were trimmed by 5 bases and 6 bases, with 12 bases remaining between them. The CDR3 runs to 13 residues. Germline V gives CDR1 SGHTA, CDR2 FQGNSA. The CDR3 loop reads CASSLEGQDTQYF. As DNA, the CDR3 is TGTGCCAGCAGCCTCGAGGGTCAGGATACGCAGTATTTT.

The chain couples TRBV7-9 to TRBJ1-1, with 9 bases lining up with TRBD1. CDR3 length: 15 residues. V trimming: 5 bases; J trimming: 4 bases; junction bases outside the gene matches: 8. CDR1 and CDR2 (germline): SEHNR, FQNEAQ (reference sequence). The CDR3 sequence: CASSPRTGEGTEAFF. The CDR3 DNA reads TGTGCCAGCAGCCCCAGGACAGGGGAAGGCACTGAAGCTTTCTTT.

The J gene is TRBJ2-5, the V gene TRBV7-8, with unresolved D. Between the trimmed V and J ends, which lost 5 bases and 3 bases, there was a span of 13 bases. Germline V lookup: CDR1 SGHVS, CDR2 FQNEAQ. The CDR3 extends over 14 amino acids. The CDR3 reads CASSAYSLKETQYF. CDR3 nucleotide sequence: TGTGCCAGCAGCGCGTACAGTTTAAAAGAGACCCAGTACTTC. Looking up the rest from reference TRBV7-8 and TRBJ2-5 gives the full variable domain: GAGVSQSPRYKVAKRGQDVALRCDPISGHVSLFWYQQALGQGPEFLTYFQNEAQLDKSGLPSDRFFAERPEGSVSTLKIQRTQQEDSAVYLCASSAYSLKETQYFGPGTRLLVL.

This clone was recorded a few times. The chain combines TRBV9 with TRBJ1-3, with D hard to call. CDR1 is SGDLS, CDR2 YYNGEE, per germline. The CDR3 has 12 residues. Trimming shortened V by 1 base and J by 4 bases, and 3 bases separated the two germline ends. The CDR3: CASSVLGNTIYF. DNA of the CDR3: TGTGCCAGCAGCGTACTGGGAAACACCATATATTTT.

This clone was seen only once. The chain recombines TRBV27 with TRBJ2-1; weak D call: TRBD1 (5 bases). The length of the CDR3 is 15 residues. Trimming cost V 2 bases and J 6 bases, with 14 bases left between them. The germline gives CDR1 MNHEY, CDR2 SMNVEV (reference sequence). This CDR3 is CASSLGALSGNEQFF. The CDR3 DNA follows: TGTGCCAGCAGTTTAGGGGCCCTGAGTGGCAATGAGCAGTTCTTC.

This chain joins TRBV30 and TRBJ2-5; D gene unclear. Trimming stripped 3 bases from V and 5 bases from J, with 4 bases between. This CDR3 is 10 amino acids long. CDR1 GTSNPN and CDR2 SVGIG come from the germline V gene (reference sequence). CDR3 amino acids: CAWSAETQYF. The CDR3 bases are TGTGCCTGGAGCGCGGAGACCCAGTACTTC.

The chain uses TRBV7-3 and TRBJ1-3; no clear D. CDR1 and CDR2 from the germline V gene are SGHTA and FQGTGA. With 2 bases removed from V and 1 base from J, the gap between germline ends came to 9 bases. The CDR3 runs to 15 residues. As DNA, the CDR3 is TGTGCCAGCAGCTTATTCGGAGGGTCTGGAAACACCATATATTTT. Its protein product is CASSLFGGSGNTIYF.

The rearrangement joins TRBV27 to TRBJ1-2; 8 positions match TRBD1. Trimming took 2 bases from V and 5 from J; bases not matched to a gene: 4. Germline CDR1 reads MNHEY; CDR2 reads SMNVEV (reference sequence). The CDR3 length is 14 residues. CDR3 loop: CASSLTDRGYGYTF. The CDR3 DNA reads TGTGCCAGCAGTTTAACCGACAGGGGATATGGCTACACCTTC.

This clone was seen a handful of times. CDR3 in amino acids: CASSPGDRGWSPLHF. CDR3 in DNA: TGTGCCAGCTCACCGGGGGACAGGGGTTGGTCACCCCTCCACTTT. The chain is built from TRBV18 and TRBJ1-6, with TRBD1 matching 10 bases. Germline assignment: CDR1 KGHSH and CDR2 LQKENI. This CDR3 has 15 residues. The ends lost 3 bases at V and 10 bases at J; junction bases unmatched: 6.

This sequence joins TRBV5-1 and TRBJ2-7, with TRBD1 as a possible D gene (5 bases). Germline CDR1 and CDR2: SGHRS and YFSETQ. The CDR3 loop spans 14 amino acids. V was clipped by 1 base and J by 1 base, with 9 bases between them. The CDR3 loop reads CASSLTGTSYEQYF. The CDR3 DNA reads TGCGCCAGCAGCTTGACAGGAACGTCCTACGAGCAGTACTTC. Variable domain in full (rest from reference TRBV5-1 and TRBJ2-7): KAGVTQTPRYLIKTRGQQVTLSCSPISGHRSVSWYQQTPGQGLQFLFEYFSETQRNKGNFPGRFSGRQFSNSRSEMNVSTLELGDSALYLCASSLTGTSYEQYFGPGTRLTVT.

The V gene is TRBV5-4, the J gene TRBJ1-2; TRBD1 aligns across 7 bases. The germline V gene encodes CDR1 SGHNT and CDR2 YYREEE (reference sequence). The CDR3 totals 14 residues. V lost 5 bases, J lost 5 bases, and 9 bases stayed unmatched. For the CDR3, the DNA is TGTGCCAGCAGGTTGACAGGGAGGGCTTATGGCTACACCTTC. The encoded protein is CASRLTGRAYGYTF. Filled out from reference TRBV5-4 and TRBJ1-2, the complete variable domain reads ETGVTQSPTHLIKTRGQQVTLRCSSQSGHNTVSWYQQALGQGPQFIFQYYREEENGRGNFPPRFSGLQFPNYSSELNVNALELDDSALYLCASRLTGRAYGYTFGSGTRLTVV.

The chain is built from TRBV7-3 and TRBJ1-3; possibly TRBD1 for D (6 bases). Per germline, CDR1 SGHTA and CDR2 FQGTGA. V was cut by 1 base and J by 2 bases, with 15 bases left in between. The CDR3 totals 17 residues. Written as DNA, the CDR3 is TGTGCCAGCAGCTTAAGGGGTTTGGGGACAACTGGAAACACCATATATTTT. Protein: CASSLRGLGTTGNTIYF.

The V gene is TRBV6-6, the J gene TRBJ2-5, with D perhaps matching TRBD2 (5 bases). Germline V lookup: CDR1 MNHNY, CDR2 SVGAGI (reference sequence). Trimming took off 7 bases at V and 5 bases at J, with 17 bases between the two ends. The CDR3 spans 14 residues. The CDR3 DNA reads as TGTGCCAGCAACCTTGGCGGAGGCGGCGAGACCCAGTACTTC. Its translation: CASNLGGGGETQYF.

The J gene is TRBJ1-2, the V gene TRBV18; D might be TRBD1 (5 bases). Trimming removed 3 bases from V and 4 bases from J, with 24 bases in between. The germline V gene encodes CDR1 KGHSH and CDR2 LQKENI. The CDR3 is 18 amino acids. The CDR3 DNA is TGTGCCAGCTCACCTCCGACAGTGGGGGGTTCGGCTCTCTATGGCTACACCTTC. Translating gives CASSPPTVGGSALYGYTF.

This clone was recorded only once. The chain combines TRBV5-1 with TRBJ2-1; TRBD1 aligns across 10 bases. This CDR3 has 16 residues. Germline lookup yields CDR1 SGHRS and CDR2 YFSETQ. The trim removed 4 bases at V and 9 bases at J, leaving 13 bases unmatched. The CDR3 loop reads CASSLDGTGVNFEQFF. In DNA form, the CDR3 reads TGCGCCAGCAGCCTGGACGGGACAGGGGTTAATTTTGAGCAGTTCTTC.

This chain connects TRBV15 to TRBJ2-5, with 7 bases matching TRBD1. Germline V gives CDR1 LNHNV, CDR2 YYDKDF (reference sequence). The CDR3 spans 15 residues. J gave up 5 bases and V 0 bases, and 6 bases lay outside the gene matches. The CDR3 here is CATSREGGARETQYF. CDR3 bases: TGTGCCACCAGCAGAGAAGGGGGCGCGAGGGAGACCCAGTACTTC.

V and J are TRBV7-2 and TRBJ2-3; D possibly corresponds to TRBD1 (6 bases). V shed 6 bases and J shed 0 bases, with 10 bases lying between them. CDR3 length equals 14 residues. Germline V gives CDR1 SGHTA, CDR2 FQGNSA. The CDR3 DNA is TGTGCCAGCAGAACAGGGCCTAGCACAGATACGCAGTATTTT. This codes for CASRTGPSTDTQYF.

The rearrangement uses TRBV2 and TRBJ2-2, with a weak D call TRBD1 (6 bases). With 1 base removed from V and 4 bases from J, the gap between germline ends came to 10 bases. This CDR3 region has 15 residues. Germline V lookup: CDR1 SNHLY, CDR2 FYNNEI. CDR3 protein: CASSEVGAVTGELFF. The CDR3 coding sequence is TGTGCCAGCAGTGAAGTGGGGGCGGTCACCGGGGAGCTGTTTTTT.

In its sample, this clone was seen once. V and J are TRBV6-5 and TRBJ2-5, with D possibly matching TRBD2 (5 bases). V lost 6 bases and J lost 0, with 11 bases in between. The CDR3 spans 14 residues. Germline loops: CDR1 MNHEY, CDR2 SVGAGI. CDR3 amino acids: CASSPRGHQETQYF. The CDR3 DNA is TGTGCCAGCAGCCCCCGCGGGCACCAAGAGACCCAGTACTTC.

The chain is built from TRBV29-1 and TRBJ2-7; maybe TRBD1 (6 bases). This CDR3 spans 13 amino acids. Trimming took off 6 bases at V and 3 bases at J, with 15 bases between the two ends. Germline values: CDR1 SQVTM, CDR2 ANQGSEA. CDR3 amino acids: CSVLRDTNYEQYF. DNA for the CDR3: TGCAGCGTCCTCCGGGACACCAACTACGAGCAGTACTTC.

This chain links TRBV18 with TRBJ2-7, with 9 bases matching TRBD1. V trimming: 8 bases; J trimming: 9 bases; junction bases outside the gene matches: 20. CDR1 and CDR2 from the germline V gene are KGHSH and LQKENI. The CDR3 spans 16 residues. In nucleotides, the CDR3 is TGTGCCAGCGTGCTAGAACTTAGGGGGACAGGGCCCTTGCAGTACTTC. As protein: CASVLELRGTGPLQYF.